This T cell receptor (beta chain) came from a study of blood T cell repertoires in COVID-19. At the level of the study: The United States, Italy and Spain were the sources of the acute and convalescent COVID-19 samples. PBMCs, B-cell-depleted T cells, or T cells were the source of the cDNA or gDNA that made up the material.

The germline V gene encodes CDR1 SGHRS and CDR2 YFSETQ. This CDR3 is 15 amino acids long. V lost 3 bases and J 8 bases, leaving 20 bases between the germline ends. As originally analysed: Amplification with reference gene primers provided the estimates of nucleated cell counts. The repertoire was sequenced with immunoSEQ multiplex PCR; TCRdb's copy has only in-frame clones and lacks some. That table gives V, J and clone size, and the DNA gave D and trimming. This table has about 120,000 clones, roughly four fifths appearing once. Sequenced: peripheral blood. This chain connects TRBV5-1 to TRBJ1-2; the D gene is possibly TRBD1 (6 bases). The source is a man aged 70-80 years with active or convalescent COVID-19. The CDR3 region is CASSSGDRLARGYTF. In nucleotides, the CDR3 is TGCGCCAGCAGCTCGGGTGACAGGTTGGCTAGAGGCTACACCTTC.